This T cell receptor (beta chain) emerged from a study of identical twins. Study outcomes and limitations: Fewer insertions characterized abundant cord blood beta clonotypes, whereas memory repertoires showed none. Conclusions were drawn cross-sectionally by statistical analysis, without following the same donors.

cDNA carried unique molecular identifiers, and a universal primer site was added by template switching. TCRdb fed the 5' RACE reads into MiXCR, producing one record per CDR3 protein. Among 750,000 to 950,000 distinct CDR3 sequences listed, about 12% were seen once. Germline V gene sequence: CDR1 SGHRS, CDR2 YFSETQ. The CDR3 runs 13 residues. V was shortened by 0 bases and J by 8 bases, with 9 bases between the two germline ends. In the case of this clonotype: Its specificity is not known.

These data also formed part of another study, on yellow fever vaccine responses in identical twins.

This TCR derives from a woman aged 18-30 years in good health. The rearrangement links TRBV5-1 to TRBJ2-1; D remains ambiguous. The specimen was PBMCs. CDR3: CASSLATRDEQFF. In nucleotides, the CDR3 is TGCGCCAGCAGCTTGGCCACAAGAGATGAGCAGTTCTTC.